The 2 T cell receptor beta chains listed next were all sequenced from one sample in a study of shared clonotypes between healthy human individuals. Produced via immunoSEQ multiplex PCR; TCRdb's table is partial and in-frame only. The table records under 750,000 clones, 72% of them present only once. Sequencing was carried out using memory CD4+ T cells sorted from blood. Documented subset: CD45RA-negative fraction. The receptor set was obtained from a woman aged 25-40 years in good health.

This clone was seen more than once but under ten times. Other DNA sequences in this specimen translate into the identical CDR3. J is TRBJ2-6 and V is TRBV2; D gene uncertain. Germline values: CDR1 SNHLY, CDR2 FYNNEI. There are 15 residues in the CDR3. The germline V and J ends were trimmed by 7 bases and 1 base, with 11 bases remaining between them. CDR3 in amino acids: CASTPLVSGANVLTF. The DNA for the CDR3 is TGTGCCAGCACACCTCTTGTTTCTGGGGCCAACGTCCTGACTTTC. The full variable domain, in which reference TRBV2 and TRBJ2-6 provide the parts outside the CDR3, is EPEVTQTPSHQVTQMGQEVILRCVPISNHLYFYWYRQILGQKVEFLVSFYNNEISEKSEIFDDQFSVERPDGSNFTLKIRSTKLEDSAMYFCASTPLVSGANVLTFGAGSRLTVL.

This clone was detected once. The V and J genes are TRBV2 and TRBJ2-5; TRBD2 aligns across 9 bases. CDR1 is SNHLY and CDR2 is FYNNEI in the germline V gene. The V and J ends lost 5 bases and 9 bases, in that order; junction bases with no gene match: 13. The length of the CDR3 is 15 residues. DNA for the CDR3: TGTGCCAGCAGTCAACTAGCTAGCGGGGCACGGGCCCAGTACTTC. It codes for CASSQLASGARAQYF. The variable domain in full, with the rest retrieved from reference TRBV2 and TRBJ2-5, is EPEVTQTPSHQVTQMGQEVILRCVPISNHLYFYWYRQILGQKVEFLVSFYNNEISEKSEIFDDQFSVERPDGSNFTLKIRSTKLEDSAMYFCASSQLASGARAQYFGPGTRLLVL.